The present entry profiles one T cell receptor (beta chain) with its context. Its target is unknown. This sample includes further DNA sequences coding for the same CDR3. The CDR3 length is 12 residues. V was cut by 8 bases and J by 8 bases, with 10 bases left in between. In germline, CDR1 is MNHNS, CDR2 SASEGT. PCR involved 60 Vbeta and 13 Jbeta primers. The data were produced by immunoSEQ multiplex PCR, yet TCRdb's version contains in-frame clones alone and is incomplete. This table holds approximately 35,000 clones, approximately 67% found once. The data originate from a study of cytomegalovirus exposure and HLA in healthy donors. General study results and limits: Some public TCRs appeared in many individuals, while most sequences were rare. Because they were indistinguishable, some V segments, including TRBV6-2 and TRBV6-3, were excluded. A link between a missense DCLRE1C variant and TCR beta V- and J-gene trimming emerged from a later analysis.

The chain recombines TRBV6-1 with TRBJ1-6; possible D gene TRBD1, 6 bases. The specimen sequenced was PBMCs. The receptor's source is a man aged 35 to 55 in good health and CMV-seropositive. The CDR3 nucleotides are TGTGCCAGCTGGGGGGGGCATTCACCCCTCCACTTT. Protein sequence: CASWGGHSPLHF.